The TCR beta chain described here comes from a study of spatial heterogeneity in lung cancer. Time point defined: sample taken at primary tumor resection. Untreated early-stage non-small cell lung cancer patients, 72 in total, were the donors. Germline V gene data show CDR1 as KGHDR and CDR2 as SFDVKD. V dropped 2 bases and J dropped 10 bases, with 11 bases sitting between them. The CDR3 has 13 amino acids. This clonotype is termed medium-sized (0.01 to 0.1%). Every TCR cDNA molecule carried a tag that served as a unique molecular identifier. From the 5' RACE reads, TCRdb called clonotypes with MiXCR, one entry per CDR3 protein. This table has 3,000 or so distinct CDR3 sequences, under 3% appearing once.

This specimen was normal lung tissue next to the tumor, taken at surgery. This TCR was sampled from a female donor with early-stage non-small cell lung cancer. The V and J genes are TRBV24-1 and TRBJ2-1; D call uncertain. DNA for the CDR3: TGTGCCACCAGTGATTCTTTATCGAGGGAGCAGTTCTTC. This codes for CATSDSLSREQFF.